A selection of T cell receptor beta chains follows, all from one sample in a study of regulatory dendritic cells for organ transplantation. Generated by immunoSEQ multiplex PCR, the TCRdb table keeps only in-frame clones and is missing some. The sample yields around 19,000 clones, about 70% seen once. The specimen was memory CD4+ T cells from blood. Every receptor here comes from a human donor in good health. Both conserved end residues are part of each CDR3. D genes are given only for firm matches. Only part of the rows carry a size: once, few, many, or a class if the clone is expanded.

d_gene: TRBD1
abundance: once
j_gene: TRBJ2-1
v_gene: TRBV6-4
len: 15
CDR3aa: CASSDGTGGGDEQFF
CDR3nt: TGTGCCAGCAGTGACGGGACAGGGGGCGGCGATGAGCAGTTCTTC

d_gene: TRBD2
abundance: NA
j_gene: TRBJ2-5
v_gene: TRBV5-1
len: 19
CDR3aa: CASSFGFSGGSQDRETQYF
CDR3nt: TGCGCCAGCAGCTTTGGTTTTAGCGGGGGGTCCCAGGACCGGGAGACCCAGTACTTC

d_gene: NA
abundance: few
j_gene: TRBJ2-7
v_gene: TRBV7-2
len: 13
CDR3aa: CASSLGHSYEQYF
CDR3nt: TGTGCCAGCAGCTTAGGGCACAGCTACGAGCAGTACTTC

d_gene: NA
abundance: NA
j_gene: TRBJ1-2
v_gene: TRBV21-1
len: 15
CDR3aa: CASSKRGTGSYGYTF
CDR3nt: TGTGCCAGCAGCAAAAGGGGCACAGGGAGCTATGGCTACACCTTC

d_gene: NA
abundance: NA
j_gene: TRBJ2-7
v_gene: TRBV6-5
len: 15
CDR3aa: CASSYSRQALHEQYF
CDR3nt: TGTGCCAGCAGTTACAGCCGACAGGCCTTGCACGAGCAGTACTTC

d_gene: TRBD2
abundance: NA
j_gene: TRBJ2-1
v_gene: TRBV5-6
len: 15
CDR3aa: CASSPGGLARNEQFF
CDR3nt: TGTGCCAGCAGCCCGGGGGGACTAGCGAGAAATGAGCAGTTCTTC

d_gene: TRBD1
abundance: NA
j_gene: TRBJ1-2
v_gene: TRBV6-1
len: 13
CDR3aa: CASSAGQGGGYTF
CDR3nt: TGTGCCAGCAGTGCCGGACAGGGTGGAGGCTACACCTTC

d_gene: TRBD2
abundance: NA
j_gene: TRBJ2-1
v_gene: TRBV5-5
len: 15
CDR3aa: CASSLRLAGRDEQFF
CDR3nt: TGTGCCAGCAGCTTACGACTAGCGGGGAGGGATGAGCAGTTCTTC

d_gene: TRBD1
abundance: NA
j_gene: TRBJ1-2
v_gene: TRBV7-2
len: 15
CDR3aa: CASSLRRQGSNGYTF
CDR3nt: TGTGCCAGCAGCCTCAGACGACAGGGGTCGAACGGCTACACCTTC

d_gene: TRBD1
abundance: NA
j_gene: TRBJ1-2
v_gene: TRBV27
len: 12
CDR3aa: CASRGQGRGYTF
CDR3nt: TGTGCCAGCAGGGGACAGGGGCGAGGCTACACCTTC

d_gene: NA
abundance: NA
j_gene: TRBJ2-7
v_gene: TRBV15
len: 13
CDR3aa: CATRGDSRYEQYF
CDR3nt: TGTGCCACCAGAGGAGACAGCCGATACGAGCAGTACTTC

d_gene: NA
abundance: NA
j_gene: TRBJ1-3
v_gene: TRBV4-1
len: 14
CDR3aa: CASSVPGSRNTIYF
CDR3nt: TGCGCCAGCAGCGTCCCCGGTAGCCGAAACACCATATATTTT

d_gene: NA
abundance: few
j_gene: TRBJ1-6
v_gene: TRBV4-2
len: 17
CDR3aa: CASSQDKQDSGGSPLHF
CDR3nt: TGTGCCAGCAGCCAAGATAAACAGGACAGCGGAGGATCACCCCTCCACTTT